Listed here are 10 T cell receptor beta chains from one sample, sequenced in a study of monozygotic twins with cystic fibrosis. Only in-frame clones appear in the TCRdb table, and some are missing; sequencing was by immunoSEQ multiplex PCR. The sample has roughly 29,000 clones, around four fifths seen once. Sequencing was performed on blood. Every receptor here comes from a girl aged 2 to 10 with cystic fibrosis.

This clone was observed a few times. At one end, the junction sequence differs from germline, possibly due to a read error. The chain is built from TRBV7-7 and TRBJ2-7; TRBD2 aligns across 9 bases. The CDR3 contains 14 residues. Germline V CDR1 and CDR2: SSHAT, FNYEAQ (reference sequence). CDR3 bases: TGTGCTAGCAGCGAAACGGGACTAGCCTCAGAGCAGTACTTC. Protein product: CASSETGLASEQYF.

The chain carries TRBV7-9 and TRBJ2-4; D is possibly TRBD2 (5 bases). V lost 1 base to trimming and J lost 9 bases, with 10 bases between them. Germline V gene lookup returns CDR1 SEHNR and CDR2 FQNEAQ (reference sequence). The CDR3 is made up of 13 amino acids. CDR3 nucleotide sequence: TGTGCCAGCAGCTTAGAGGACTTAGGCATTCAGTACTTC. Encoded protein: CASSLEDLGIQYF.

The gene calls are TRBV28 and TRBJ2-5, with 8 bases that match TRBD2. The length of the CDR3 is 14 residues. V shed 4 bases, J shed 2 bases, and the junction held 3 bases outside the gene matches. Germline V gene lookup returns CDR1 MDHEN and CDR2 SYDVKM. DNA for the CDR3: TGTGCCAGCAGTTACACTAGCGGTCAAGAGACCCAGTACTTC. This sequence encodes CASSYTSGQETQYF.

This chain joins TRBV5-6 and TRBJ2-7; D is perhaps TRBD1 or TRBD2 (5 bases each). This CDR3 is 13 amino acids long. The germline gives CDR1 SGHDT, CDR2 YYEEEE. V gave up 2 bases and J gave up 4 bases, with 10 bases separating them. The CDR3 DNA sequence: TGTGCCAGCAGCTTCGGGACGGTGTACGAGCAGTACTTC. Translation gives CASSFGTVYEQYF.

The rearrangement links TRBV2 to TRBJ2-3; maybe TRBD1 (6 bases). V gave up 3 bases and J gave up 5 bases, with 9 bases separating them. The CDR3 runs to 13 residues. Germline V gives CDR1 SNHLY, CDR2 FYNNEI. CDR3 in amino acids: CASSEGAGDTQYF. The CDR3 nucleotides read TGTGCCAGCAGTGAGGGGGCAGGAGATACGCAGTATTTT.

This clone appeared once. The V call is TRBV29-1, the J call TRBJ2-5; no reliable D call. The DNA end is a closer match to TRBJ2-7, so the J assignment may be wrong. The CDR3 is made up of 13 amino acids. Germline loops: CDR1 SQVTM, CDR2 ANQGSEA. Here the CDR3 DNA reads TGCAGCGTTGGTCTACAGTCGGCCTACGAGCAGTACTTC. It translates to CSVGLQSAYEQYF.

The rearrangement uses TRBV28 and TRBJ2-1; 8 bases align to TRBD2. The CDR3 extends over 12 amino acids. Germline values: CDR1 MDHEN, CDR2 SYDVKM. V shed 5 bases and J 16 bases; nucleotides not matched to a gene: 10. The CDR3 DNA is TGTGCCAGCAGTCCTGGGAGGCGGGAGGAATTCTTC. Translation gives CASSPGRREEFF.

V gene TRBV6-5 combines with J gene TRBJ2-7; D gene ambiguous. Between the trimmed V and J ends, which lost 6 bases and 4 bases, there was a span of 10 bases. CDR3 length: 12 residues. The germline V gene encodes CDR1 MNHEY and CDR2 SVGAGI. DNA for the CDR3: TGTGCCAGCAGCCAAGGATCGTACGAGCAGTACTTC. This translates into CASSQGSYEQYF.

The chain combines TRBV7-9 with TRBJ2-3, with 7 bases aligning to TRBD1. The CDR3 extends over 14 amino acids. Germline V gives CDR1 SEHNR, CDR2 FQNEAQ (reference sequence). V was pared by 4 bases and J by 2 bases, with 3 bases of the junction left unmatched. For the CDR3, the DNA is TGTGCCAGCAGCTCCGGACAGGCCACAGATACGCAGTATTTT. Its protein product is CASSSGQATDTQYF. Full variable domain (remainder filled in from reference TRBV7-9 and TRBJ2-3): DTGVSQNPRHKITKRGQNVTFRCDPISEHNRLYWYRQTLGQGPEFLTYFQNEAQLEKSRLLSDRFSAERPKGSFSTLEIQRTEQGDSAMYLCASSSGQATDTQYFGPGTRLTVL.

The chain links TRBV5-4 to TRBJ2-1, with TRBD1 identical over 8 bases. The length of the CDR3 is 17 residues. V lost 2 bases to trimming and J lost 4 bases; unmatched junction nucleotides: 11. In germline, CDR1 is SGHNT, CDR2 YYREEE (reference sequence). The chain's CDR3 is CASSLRQGRSAYNEQFF. The CDR3 DNA reads as TGTGCCAGCAGCTTAAGACAGGGGCGTTCGGCTTACAATGAGCAGTTCTTC.